Shown below are 30 T cell receptor beta chains from a single sample sequenced in a study of blood T cells in healthy people across ages. A second PCR, run for roughly 7 to 11 cycles, used a sample-barcoded 5' primer plus a J-beta primer mix. TCRdb re-called the 5' RACE reads through MiXCR, storing one row per CDR3 protein. This table has some 710,000 distinct CDR3 sequences, roughly 20% appearing once. Material: blood. The receptors here all came from a man aged 65-85 years in good health.

This clonotype came up a few times. This sequence joins TRBV7-8 and TRBJ2-2; D may correspond to TRBD1 or TRBD2 (5 bases each). Germline loops: CDR1 SGHVS, CDR2 FQNEAQ. The V gene lost 5 bases and the J gene lost 3 bases, with 13 bases spanning the gap. This CDR3 comprises 15 residues. This chain's CDR3 is CASSLRDHYTGELFF. CDR3 in DNA: TGTGCCAGCAGCCTTAGGGACCATTACACCGGGGAGCTGTTTTTT.

This clonotype was counted only a few times. J is TRBJ1-5 and V is TRBV18, with D possibly matching TRBD1 (6 bases). The V gene lost 4 bases and the J gene lost 7 bases, with 11 bases spanning the gap. The CDR3 length is 13 residues. From germline, CDR1 is KGHSH and CDR2 LQKENI. CDR3 sequence (DNA): TGTGCCAGCTCACTACAGGGAAGCCAGCCCCAGCATTTT. Amino acids: CASSLQGSQPQHF.

A few counts support this clonotype. The chain couples TRBV2 to TRBJ2-1; 15 bases match TRBD2. J gave up 2 bases and V 5 bases, and 7 bases lay outside the gene matches. CDR3 size: 18 residues. Germline CDR1 and CDR2: SNHLY and FYNNEI. DNA of the CDR3: TGTGCCAGCAGTACACCGGGACTAGCGGGAGGTCCCTACAATGAGCAGTTCTTC. As protein: CASSTPGLAGGPYNEQFF.

This clonotype was observed a handful of times. The rearrangement joins TRBV19 to TRBJ1-5, with TRBD1 identical over 9 bases. The ends lost 3 bases at V and 7 bases at J; junction bases unmatched: 10. The CDR3 loop spans 16 amino acids. Germline lookup yields CDR1 LNHDA and CDR2 SQIVND (reference sequence). The CDR3 region has the DNA TGTGCCAGTAGTATCTTCCTGGGACAGGGTGGCCAGCCCCAGCATTTT. Translated: CASSIFLGQGGQPQHF.

The chain has TRBV28 and TRBJ2-4, with D perhaps matching TRBD1 (6 bases). This CDR3 has 14 residues. CDR1 MDHEN and CDR2 SYDVKM come from the germline V gene. Trimming stripped 6 bases from V and 10 bases from J, with 19 bases between. CDR3 protein: CASSLSRTAPIQYF. The CDR3 nucleotides are TGTGCCAGCAGCCTATCCCGGACAGCCCCAATTCAGTACTTC.

The chain links TRBV28 to TRBJ2-3; 7 nucleotides agree with TRBD2. The CDR3 has 18 residues. Germline assignment: CDR1 MDHEN and CDR2 SYDVKM. V shed 3 bases, J shed 5 bases, and the junction held 17 bases outside the gene matches. The CDR3 DNA is TGTGCCAGCAGTTTTGATTTTGTGGGAGGGCAAAAGGAAGATACGCAGTATTTT. Encoded protein: CASSFDFVGGQKEDTQYF.

This clonotype has at least ten counts. The chain links TRBV9 to TRBJ2-3, with TRBD2 as a possible D gene (5 bases). V lost 4 bases, J lost 0 bases, and 9 bases lay in between. Germline V gene sequence: CDR1 SGDLS, CDR2 YYNGEE. The CDR3 is made up of 14 amino acids. This CDR3 is CASSSRTSTDTQYF. Here the CDR3 DNA reads TGTGCCAGCAGCAGTCGGACTAGCACAGATACGCAGTATTTT.

The rearrangement uses TRBV6-6 and TRBJ2-1, with TRBD2 matching over 7 bases. Germline assignment: CDR1 MNHNY and CDR2 SVGAGI (reference sequence). Trimming at V came to 6 bases and at J to 3 bases, leaving 8 bases not matched to a gene. The CDR3 spans 15 residues. In DNA, the CDR3 is TGTGCCAGCAGGGCCACTGGCGGGAGCTACAATGAGCAGTTCTTC. It yields the protein CASRATGGSYNEQFF.

V usage is TRBV3-1 and J usage is TRBJ2-5; possibly TRBD2 for D (6 bases). The germline CDR1 and CDR2 sequences are LGHDT and YNNKEL (reference sequence). V lost 4 bases to trimming and J lost 4 bases, with 10 bases between them. The CDR3 extends over 13 amino acids. The CDR3 bases are TGTGCCAGCAGCCGGAGGGGTGTAGAGACCCAGTACTTC. This sequence encodes CASSRRGVETQYF.

CDR3 nucleotide sequence: TGCGCCAGCAGCTTGTCGGTGGGTGGAGGACACAATGAGCAGTTCTTC. This codes for CASSLSVGGGHNEQFF. The rearrangement uses TRBV5-1 and TRBJ2-5, with D possibly being TRBD2 (5 bases). The DNA matches TRBJ2-1 better at its end, which makes the J call doubtful. Germline V gives CDR1 SGHRS, CDR2 YFSETQ. The CDR3 extends over 16 amino acids.

The J gene is TRBJ2-5, the V gene TRBV10-3, with 9 bases matching TRBD2. The germline gives CDR1 ENHRY, CDR2 SYGVKD. Trimming removed 7 bases from V and 4 bases from J; junction bases left unmatched: 7. The CDR3 spans 14 residues. The CDR3 DNA reads TGTGCCATCAATGGCGGGGGGGTTGGAGAGACCCAGTACTTC. This gives the protein CAINGGGVGETQYF.

This clonotype was counted a few times. The chain has TRBV6-2 or TRBV6-3 and TRBJ1-1, with D perhaps matching TRBD1 (5 bases). The V gene's germline CDR1 is MNHEY and CDR2 SVGEGT. The CDR3 runs to 13 residues. Trimming stripped 7 bases from V and 1 base from J, with 10 bases between. CDR3 in amino acids: CASIARANTEAFF. DNA for the CDR3: TGTGCCAGCATAGCCAGGGCGAACACTGAAGCTTTCTTT.

This clonotype has a handful of counts. The chain couples TRBV2 to TRBJ1-4, with D unresolved. V lost 6 bases to trimming and J lost 0 bases, with 2 bases between them. This CDR3 has 12 residues. Germline lookup yields CDR1 SNHLY and CDR2 FYNNEI. The CDR3 sequence: CASSPTNEKLFF. CDR3 coding DNA: TGTGCCAGCAGCCCAACTAATGAAAAACTGTTTTTT.

The table lists this clonotype with a few counts. V is TRBV3-1 and J is TRBJ2-3; the D is unclear. This CDR3 contains 15 residues. Germline V gene data show CDR1 as LGHDT and CDR2 as YNNKEL (reference sequence). The V gene lost 1 base and the J gene lost 5 bases, with 13 bases spanning the gap. For the CDR3, the DNA is TGTGCCAGCAGCCAAGGAAGAGACGGCTTAGATACGCAGTATTTT. Its protein is CASSQGRDGLDTQYF.

Turning to this clonotype: Sequence at one end of the junction differs from germline and may be a read error. The chain combines TRBV4-1 with TRBJ2-1; unclear D gene. The CDR3 has 10 amino acids. Per germline, CDR1 MGHRA and CDR2 YSYEKL. Here the CDR3 reads CASSGVWQSF. CDR3 DNA sequence: TGCGCCAGCAGTGGGGTGTGGCAGTCCTTC.

J is TRBJ2-5 and V is TRBV12-3 or TRBV12-4, with D tentatively TRBD1 or TRBD2 (5 bases each). The CDR3 loop spans 15 amino acids. V was clipped by 3 bases and J by 1 base, with 12 bases between them. The CDR3 is CASSLVRESQETQYF. The CDR3 DNA sequence: TGTGCCAGCAGTTTGGTCAGGGAGAGCCAAGAGACCCAGTACTTC.

This clonotype was detected only a few times. In nucleotides, the CDR3 is TGTGCCAGCAGCCAAGATGCAACCGGGACAGCCTATACGCAGTATTTT. Translation: CASSQDATGTAYTQYF. The gene calls are TRBV4-2 and TRBJ2-3; 7 bases match TRBD1. CDR1 is LGHNA, CDR2 YNFKEQ, per germline. The CDR3 is 16 residues long. J gave up 7 bases and V 0 bases, and 10 bases lay outside the gene matches.

This chain uses TRBV12-3 or TRBV12-4 with TRBJ1-3; TRBD1 might be the D (5 bases). Trimming took 2 bases from V and 0 from J, leaving 8 bases between them. The CDR3 totals 15 residues. CDR3 nucleotide sequence: TGTGCCAGCAGTTTATGGGGGAGCTCTGGAAACACCATATATTTT. It translates to CASSLWGSSGNTIYF.

This clonotype came up once. The J gene is TRBJ1-2, the V gene TRBV20-1, with TRBD1 identical over 7 bases. The V gene end was trimmed by 3 bases and the J gene end by 4 bases; junction bases not matched to a gene: 14. This CDR3 is built from 16 residues. Germline CDR1 is DFQATT and CDR2 is SNEGSKA (reference sequence). This CDR3 reads CSARVQGPLSFYGYTF. CDR3 DNA: TGCAGTGCTAGGGTACAGGGGCCTCTATCCTTCTATGGCTACACCTTC.

In its sample, this clonotype was seen a few times. This CDR3 is CASSDPDTQYF. The CDR3 DNA reads TGCGCCAGCAGCGATCCAGATACGCAGTATTTT. The genes are TRBV4-1 and TRBJ2-3; D is ambiguous. Germline V gene data show CDR1 as MGHRA and CDR2 as YSYEKL. This CDR3 is built from 11 residues. Trimming shortened V by 5 bases and J by 4 bases, and 4 bases separated the two germline ends.

The CDR3 region has the DNA TGTGCCTGTTCGAAGGGACAGCATTACTACGAGCAGTACGTC. Translated: CACSKGQHYYEQYV. The rearrangement joins TRBV7-8 to TRBJ2-7; TRBD1 aligns across 7 bases. V dropped 11 bases and J dropped 3; count of bases not matched to a gene: 13. CDR3 length equals 14 residues. CDR1 and CDR2 from the germline V gene are SGHVS and FQNEAQ.

V usage is TRBV6-5 and J usage is TRBJ1-1; no clear D gene. Germline V CDR1 and CDR2: MNHEY, SVGAGI. The CDR3 runs to 13 residues. V lost 5 bases and J 8 bases, leaving 15 bases between the germline ends. The DNA for the CDR3 is TGTGCCAGCAGTAACCTAGGGAAGGCCGAAGCTTTCTTT. This sequence encodes CASSNLGKAEAFF.

This clonotype has at least ten counts. The V and J genes are TRBV7-9 and TRBJ2-7, with D tentatively TRBD1 (5 bases). Matching the DNA end better, TRBJ2-5 makes the J call doubtful. Per germline, CDR1 SEHNR and CDR2 FQNEAQ (reference sequence). The CDR3 loop spans 15 amino acids. CDR3 DNA sequence: TGTGCCAGCAGCTTAGTTGGTAGGGGTCAAGAGACCCAGTACTTC. Translated, it gives CASSLVGRGQETQYF.

The rearrangement uses TRBV3-1 and TRBJ2-1; D perhaps matches TRBD2 (6 bases). Germline V CDR1 and CDR2: LGHDT, YNNKEL (reference sequence). V lost 5 bases to trimming and J lost 7 bases, with 12 bases between them. There are 13 residues in the CDR3. The CDR3 region is CASSNRLVNEQFF. The CDR3 DNA reads as TGTGCCAGCAGCAACCGACTAGTTAATGAGCAGTTCTTC.

This rearrangement joins TRBV20-1 to TRBJ2-2; TRBD2 agrees at 15 bases. The germline V gene encodes CDR1 DFQATT and CDR2 SNEGSKA (reference sequence). Trimming took 2 bases from V and 1 from J; bases not matched to a gene: 11. The CDR3 totals 20 residues. The CDR3 region has the DNA TGCAGTGCTAGATTGGATGGACTAGCGGGAGGGACCTTGAACACCGGGGAGCTGTTTTTT. Translated, it gives CSARLDGLAGGTLNTGELFF.

V gene TRBV7-2 combines with J gene TRBJ2-1; D unclear. This CDR3 has 14 amino acids. The germline V gene has CDR1 SGHTA and CDR2 FQGNSA. Trimming shortened V by 5 bases and J by 1 base, and 9 bases separated the two germline ends. The CDR3 spells CASSPARSYNEQFF. The CDR3 DNA sequence: TGTGCCAGCAGCCCGGCTAGGTCCTACAATGAGCAGTTCTTC. Supplemented by reference TRBV7-2 and TRBJ2-1, the full variable domain reads GAGVSQSPSNKVTEKGKDVELRCDPISGHTALYWYRQSLGQGLEFLIYFQGNSAPDKSGLPSDRFSAERTGGSVSTLTIQRTQQEDSAVYLCASSPARSYNEQFFGPGTRLTVL.

The rearrangement joins TRBV7-2 to TRBJ2-1; TRBD2 might be the D (5 bases). V lost 5 bases and J lost 4, with 12 bases in between. This CDR3 comprises 14 residues. Looked up from germline, CDR1 is SGHTA and CDR2 is FQGNSA. The CDR3 DNA follows: TGTGCCAGCAGCGGACTCACGGGATACAATGAGCAGTTCTTC. Amino acid sequence: CASSGLTGYNEQFF.

In its sample, this clonotype was seen a few times. The V call is TRBV10-3, the J call TRBJ2-7, with a possible D match to TRBD2 (6 bases). Judging by the DNA end, TRBJ2-1 fits better; the J call may be wrong. The CDR3 runs 14 residues. CDR1 is ENHRY, CDR2 SYGVKD, per germline. DNA of the CDR3: TGTGCCATCAGTGAGGGGGGAGGCTACAATGAGCAGTTCTTC. Its translation: CAISEGGGYNEQFF.

The CDR3 nucleotides are TGTGCCAGCAGCCCTCGGGACTCCATGAGGGAGACCCAGTACTTC. Residues: CASSPRDSMRETQYF. V and J are TRBV9 and TRBJ2-5; possibly TRBD2 for D (6 bases). Trimming took off 4 bases at V and 5 bases at J, with 18 bases between the two ends. The CDR3 is made up of 15 amino acids. Germline assignment: CDR1 SGDLS and CDR2 YYNGEE.

The chain links TRBV9 to TRBJ2-5, with TRBD1 identical over 7 bases. CDR1 is SGDLS and CDR2 is YYNGEE in the germline V gene. With 0 bases clipped from V and 5 bases from J, the junction kept 4 bases outside the gene matches. CDR3 length equals 14 residues. The CDR3 DNA sequence: TGTGCCAGCAGCGTAGGCCCGGACAGGGAGACCCAGTACTTC. This sequence encodes CASSVGPDRETQYF.